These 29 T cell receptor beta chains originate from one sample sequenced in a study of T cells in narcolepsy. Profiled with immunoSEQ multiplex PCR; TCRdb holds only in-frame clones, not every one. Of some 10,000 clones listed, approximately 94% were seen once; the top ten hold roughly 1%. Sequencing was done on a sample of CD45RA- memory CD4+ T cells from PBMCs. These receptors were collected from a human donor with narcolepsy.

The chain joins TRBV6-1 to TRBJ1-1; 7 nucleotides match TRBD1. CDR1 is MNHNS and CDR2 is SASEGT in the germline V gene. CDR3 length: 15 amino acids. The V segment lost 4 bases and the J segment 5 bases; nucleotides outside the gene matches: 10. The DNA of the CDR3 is TGTGCCAGCAGTGTCGGAGGGGGCGCGAGGACTGAAGCTTTCTTT. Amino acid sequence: CASSVGGGARTEAFF.

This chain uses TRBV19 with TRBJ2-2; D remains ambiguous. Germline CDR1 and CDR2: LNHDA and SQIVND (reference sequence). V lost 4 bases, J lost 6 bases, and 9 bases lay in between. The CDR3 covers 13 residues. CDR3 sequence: CASSTVPPGELFF. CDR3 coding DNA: TGTGCCAGTAGTACGGTACCCCCCGGGGAGCTGTTTTTT. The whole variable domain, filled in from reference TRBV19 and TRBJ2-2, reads DGGITQSPKYLFRKEGQNVTLSCEQNLNHDAMYWYRQDPGQGLRLIYYSQIVNDFQKGDIAEGYSVSREKKESFPLTVTSAQKNPTAFYLCASSTVPPGELFFGEGSRLTVL.

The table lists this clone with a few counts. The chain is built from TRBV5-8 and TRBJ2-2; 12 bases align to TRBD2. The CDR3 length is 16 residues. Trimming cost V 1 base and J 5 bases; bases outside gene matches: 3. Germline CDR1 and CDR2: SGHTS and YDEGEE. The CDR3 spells CASSLLAGGPTGELFF. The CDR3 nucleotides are TGTGCCAGCAGCTTGCTAGCGGGAGGGCCGACCGGGGAGCTGTTTTTT.

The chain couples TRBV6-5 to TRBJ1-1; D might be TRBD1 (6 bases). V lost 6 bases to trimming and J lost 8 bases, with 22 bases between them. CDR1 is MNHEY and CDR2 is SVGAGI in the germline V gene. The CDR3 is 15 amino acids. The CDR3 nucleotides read TGTGCCAGCAGCCCCCAGGACAGTCGGCTGCCCGAAGCTTTCTTT. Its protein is CASSPQDSRLPEAFF.

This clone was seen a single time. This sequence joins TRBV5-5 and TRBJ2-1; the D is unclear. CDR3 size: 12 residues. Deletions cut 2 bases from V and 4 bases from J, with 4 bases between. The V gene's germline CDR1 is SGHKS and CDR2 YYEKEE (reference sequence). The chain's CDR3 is CASSFRYNEQFF. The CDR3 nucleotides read TGTGCCAGCAGCTTCCGGTACAATGAGCAGTTCTTC.

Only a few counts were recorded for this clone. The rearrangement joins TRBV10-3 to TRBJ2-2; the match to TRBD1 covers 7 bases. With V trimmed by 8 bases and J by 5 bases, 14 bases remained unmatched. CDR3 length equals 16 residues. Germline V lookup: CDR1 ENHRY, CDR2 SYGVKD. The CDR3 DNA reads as TGTGCCATCCGAGGGGCGAGCAGGGGGACAACCGGGGAGCTGTTTTTT. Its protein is CAIRGASRGTTGELFF.

The CDR3 region is CASSAPISYEQYF. The DNA for the CDR3 is TGTGCCAGCAGTGCCCCTATCTCCTACGAGCAGTACTTC. The chain has TRBV6-5 and TRBJ2-7; D is ambiguous. V was clipped by 5 bases and J by 0 bases, with 8 bases between them. The length of the CDR3 is 13 residues. Germline CDR1 is MNHEY and CDR2 is SVGAGI.

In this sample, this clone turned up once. CDR3 in amino acids: CASSLGASLQGYEQYF. The CDR3 nucleotides are TGTGCCAGCAGCTTGGGTGCGAGTTTGCAGGGCTACGAGCAGTACTTC. The V call is TRBV7-8, the J call TRBJ2-7, with D tentatively TRBD1 (5 bases). Germline V gives CDR1 SGHVS, CDR2 FQNEAQ. The CDR3 length is 16 residues. V was clipped by 3 bases and J by 3 bases, with 18 bases between them.

The CDR3 reads CASSRIDRDYEQYF. For the CDR3, the DNA is TGTGCCAGCAGCCGGATCGACAGGGACTACGAGCAGTACTTC. J is TRBJ2-7 and V is TRBV6-1; the match to TRBD1 covers 7 bases. The V gene's germline CDR1 is MNHNS and CDR2 SASEGT. The CDR3 totals 14 residues. J gave up 3 bases and V 6 bases, and 8 bases lay outside the gene matches.

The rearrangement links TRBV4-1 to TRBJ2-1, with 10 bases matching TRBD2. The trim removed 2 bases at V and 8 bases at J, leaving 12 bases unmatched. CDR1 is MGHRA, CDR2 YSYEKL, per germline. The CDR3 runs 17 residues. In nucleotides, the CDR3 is TGCGCCAGCAGCCAACTCGATCTTATAGCGGGAGGCCATGAGCAGTTCTTC. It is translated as CASSQLDLIAGGHEQFF.

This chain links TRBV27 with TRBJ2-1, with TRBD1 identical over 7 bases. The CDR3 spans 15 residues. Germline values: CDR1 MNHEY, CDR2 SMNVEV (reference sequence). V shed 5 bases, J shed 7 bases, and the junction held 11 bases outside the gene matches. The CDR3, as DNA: TGTGCCAGCAGTCCGCCCGGCAGGGGGAGAAATGAGCAGTTCTTC. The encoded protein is CASSPPGRGRNEQFF.

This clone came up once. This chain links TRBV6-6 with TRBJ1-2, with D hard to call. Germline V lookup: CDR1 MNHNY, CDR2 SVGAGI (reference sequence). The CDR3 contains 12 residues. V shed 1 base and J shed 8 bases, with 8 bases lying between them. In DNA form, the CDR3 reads TGTGCCAGCAGTTACTTCGGAGGCGGCTACACCTTC. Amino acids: CASSYFGGGYTF.

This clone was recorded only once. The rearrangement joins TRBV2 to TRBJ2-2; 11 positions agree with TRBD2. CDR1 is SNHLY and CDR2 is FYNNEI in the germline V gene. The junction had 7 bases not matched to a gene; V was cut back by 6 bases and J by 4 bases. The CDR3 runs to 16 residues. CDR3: CASSATSGRSTGELFF. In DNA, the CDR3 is TGTGCCAGCAGCGCAACTAGCGGGAGATCCACCGGGGAGCTGTTTTTT.

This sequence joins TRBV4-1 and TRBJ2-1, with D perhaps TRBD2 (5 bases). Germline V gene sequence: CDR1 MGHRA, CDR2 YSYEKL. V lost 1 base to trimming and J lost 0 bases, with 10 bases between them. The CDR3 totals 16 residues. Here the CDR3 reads CASSQVSASSYNEQFF. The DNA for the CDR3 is TGCGCCAGCAGCCAAGTTAGCGCCAGCTCCTACAATGAGCAGTTCTTC.

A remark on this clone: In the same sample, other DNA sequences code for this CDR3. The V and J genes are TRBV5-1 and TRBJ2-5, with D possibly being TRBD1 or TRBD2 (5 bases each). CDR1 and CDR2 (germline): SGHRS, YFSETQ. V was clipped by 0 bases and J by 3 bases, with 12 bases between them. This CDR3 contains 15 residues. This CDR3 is CASSLAGTEKETQYF. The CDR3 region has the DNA TGCGCCAGCAGCTTGGCCGGGACGGAAAAAGAGACCCAGTACTTC. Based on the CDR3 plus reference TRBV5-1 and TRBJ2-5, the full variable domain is KAGVTQTPRYLIKTRGQQVTLSCSPISGHRSVSWYQQTPGQGLQFLFEYFSETQRNKGNFPGRFSGRQFSNSRSEMNVSTLELGDSALYLCASSLAGTEKETQYFGPGTRLLVL.

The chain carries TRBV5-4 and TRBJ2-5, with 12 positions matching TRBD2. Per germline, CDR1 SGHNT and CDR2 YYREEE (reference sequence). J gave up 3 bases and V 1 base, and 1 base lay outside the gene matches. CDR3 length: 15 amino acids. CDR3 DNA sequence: TGTGCCAGCAGCTTGAGACTAGCGGGGGAAGAGACCCAGTACTTC. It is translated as CASSLRLAGEETQYF. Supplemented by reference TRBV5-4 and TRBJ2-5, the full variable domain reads ETGVTQSPTHLIKTRGQQVTLRCSSQSGHNTVSWYQQALGQGPQFIFQYYREEENGRGNFPPRFSGLQFPNYSSELNVNALELDDSALYLCASSLRLAGEETQYFGPGTRLLVL.

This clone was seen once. CDR3 coding DNA: TGTGCCAGTAGTATAGGTGGACTCCCACAAGAGCCCCAGCATTTT. This codes for CASSIGGLPQEPQHF. The chain combines TRBV19 with TRBJ1-5; D is unclear. The CDR3 loop spans 15 amino acids. Germline V gene data show CDR1 as LNHDA and CDR2 as SQIVND (reference sequence). V was trimmed by 1 base and J by 8 bases, leaving 15 bases between them.

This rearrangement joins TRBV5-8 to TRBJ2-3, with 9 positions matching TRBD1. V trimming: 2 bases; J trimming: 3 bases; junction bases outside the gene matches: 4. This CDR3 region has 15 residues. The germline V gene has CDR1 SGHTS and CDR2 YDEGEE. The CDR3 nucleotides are TGTGCCAGCAGCTTCGGGACAGGGTGGACAGATACGCAGTATTTT. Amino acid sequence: CASSFGTGWTDTQYF.

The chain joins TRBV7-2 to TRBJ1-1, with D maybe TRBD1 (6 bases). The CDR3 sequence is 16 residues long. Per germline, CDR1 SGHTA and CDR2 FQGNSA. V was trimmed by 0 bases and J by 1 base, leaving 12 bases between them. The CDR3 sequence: CASSLAIGGANTEAFF. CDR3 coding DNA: TGTGCCAGCAGCTTAGCGATTGGGGGCGCGAACACTGAAGCTTTCTTT.

The CDR3 here is CASSLGRQETQYF. The CDR3 nucleotides are TGTGCCAGCAGCCTGGGTAGACAAGAGACCCAGTACTTC. V and J are TRBV5-6 and TRBJ2-5; D gene ambiguous. Trimming cost V 4 bases and J 2 bases, with 9 bases left between them. This CDR3 contains 13 residues. CDR1 and CDR2 (germline): SGHDT, YYEEEE.

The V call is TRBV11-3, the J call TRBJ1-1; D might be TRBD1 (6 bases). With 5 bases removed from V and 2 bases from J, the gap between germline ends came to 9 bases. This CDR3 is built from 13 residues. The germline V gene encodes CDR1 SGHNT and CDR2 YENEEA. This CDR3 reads CASSLDSNTEAFF. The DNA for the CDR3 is TGTGCCAGCAGCCTGGACAGCAACACTGAAGCTTTCTTT. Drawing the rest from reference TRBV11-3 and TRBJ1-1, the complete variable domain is EAGVVQSPRYKIIEKKQPVAFWCNPISGHNTLYWYLQNLGQGPELLIRYENEEAVDDSQLPKDRFSAERLKGVDSTLKIQPAELGDSAVYLCASSLDSNTEAFFGQGTRLTVV.

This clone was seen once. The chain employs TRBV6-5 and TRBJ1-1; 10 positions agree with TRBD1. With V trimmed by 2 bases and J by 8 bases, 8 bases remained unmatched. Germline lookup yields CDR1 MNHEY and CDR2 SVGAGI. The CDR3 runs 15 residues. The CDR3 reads CASSYTGTGEVEAFF. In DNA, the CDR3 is TGTGCCAGCAGTTACACCGGGACAGGGGAGGTAGAAGCTTTCTTT.

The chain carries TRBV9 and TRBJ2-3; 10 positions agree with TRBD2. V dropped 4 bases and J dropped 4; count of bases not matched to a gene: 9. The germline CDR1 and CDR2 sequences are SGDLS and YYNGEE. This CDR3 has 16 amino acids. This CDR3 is CASSPHSGGQADTQYF. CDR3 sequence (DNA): TGTGCCAGCAGCCCGCATAGCGGGGGGCAGGCAGATACGCAGTATTTT.

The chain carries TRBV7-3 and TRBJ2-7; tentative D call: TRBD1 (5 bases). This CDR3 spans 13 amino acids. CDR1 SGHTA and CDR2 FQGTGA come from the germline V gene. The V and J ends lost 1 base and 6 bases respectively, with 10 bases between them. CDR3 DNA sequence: TGTGCCAGCAGCTTAAAGGGGAATTCCGAGCAGTACTTC. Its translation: CASSLKGNSEQYF.

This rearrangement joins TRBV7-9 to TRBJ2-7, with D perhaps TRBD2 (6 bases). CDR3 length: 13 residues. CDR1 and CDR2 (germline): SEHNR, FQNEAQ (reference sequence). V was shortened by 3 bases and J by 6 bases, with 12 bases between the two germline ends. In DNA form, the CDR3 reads TGTGCCAGCAGCTTCTCGGGGGAGAGCGAGCAGTACTTC. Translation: CASSFSGESEQYF. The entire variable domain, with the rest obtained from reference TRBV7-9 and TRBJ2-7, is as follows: DTGVSQNPRHKITKRGQNVTFRCDPISEHNRLYWYRQTLGQGPEFLTYFQNEAQLEKSRLLSDRFSAERPKGSFSTLEIQRTEQGDSAMYLCASSFSGESEQYFGPGTRLTVT.

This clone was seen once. In DNA, the CDR3 is TGCGCCAGCAGCTTGGTGGGGAAGGACACTGAAGCTTTCTTT. Its translation: CASSLVGKDTEAFF. V and J are TRBV5-1 and TRBJ1-1, with D unclear. CDR1 and CDR2 from the germline V gene are SGHRS and YFSETQ. The CDR3 totals 14 residues. Trimming took off 0 bases at V and 3 bases at J, with 9 bases between the two ends.

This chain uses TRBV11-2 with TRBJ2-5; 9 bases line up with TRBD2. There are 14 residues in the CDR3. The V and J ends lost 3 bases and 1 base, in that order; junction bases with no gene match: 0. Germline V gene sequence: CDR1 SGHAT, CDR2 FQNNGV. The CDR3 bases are TGTGCCAGCAGCTTTAGCGGGAGCCAAGAGACCCAGTACTTC. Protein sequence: CASSFSGSQETQYF. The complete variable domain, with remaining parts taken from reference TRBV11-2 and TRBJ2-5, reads EAGVAQSPRYKIIEKRQSVAFWCNPISGHATLYWYQQILGQGPKLLIQFQNNGVVDDSQLPKDRFSAERLKGVDSTLKIQPAKLEDSAVYLCASSFSGSQETQYFGPGTRLLVL.

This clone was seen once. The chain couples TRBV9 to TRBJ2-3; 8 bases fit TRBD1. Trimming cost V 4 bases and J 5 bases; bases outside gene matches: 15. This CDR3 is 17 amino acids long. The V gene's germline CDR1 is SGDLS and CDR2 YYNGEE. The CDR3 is CASSIRGDRGTVDTQYF. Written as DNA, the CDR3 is TGTGCCAGCAGCATACGCGGAGACAGGGGTACGGTAGATACGCAGTATTTT.

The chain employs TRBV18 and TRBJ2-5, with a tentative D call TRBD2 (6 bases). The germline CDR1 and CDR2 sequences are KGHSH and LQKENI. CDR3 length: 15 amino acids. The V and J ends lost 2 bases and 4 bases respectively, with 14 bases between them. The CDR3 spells CASSPNGGYSETQYF. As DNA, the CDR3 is TGTGCCAGCTCACCAAACGGGGGATACTCAGAGACCCAGTACTTC.